These 28 T cell receptor beta chains were sequenced from one sample in a study of blood T cell repertoires in COVID-19. This table comes from immunoSEQ multiplex PCR, and its TCRdb copy is limited to in-frame clones, with some not included. Found here are approximately 230,000 clones, more than 75% of them singletons; the top ten hold more than 1.5%. The source material was PBMCs or T cells enriched from blood (not recorded which). The receptors originated from a middle-aged man who had recovered from COVID-19.

The rearrangement uses TRBV6-5 and TRBJ1-1; D is possibly TRBD1 (6 bases). Germline V gene sequence: CDR1 MNHEY, CDR2 SVGAGI. Trimming removed 6 bases at V and 5 bases at J, with 16 bases between. This CDR3 has 14 amino acids. In DNA, the CDR3 is TGTGCCAGCAGACCGGACAGAACTGGAACTGAAGCTTTCTTT. Amino acids: CASRPDRTGTEAFF.

The rearrangement joins TRBV25-1 to TRBJ1-5; possible D gene TRBD1, 6 bases. This CDR3 contains 13 residues. Trimming took off 11 bases at V and 6 bases at J, with 17 bases between the two ends. From germline, CDR1 is MGHDK and CDR2 SYGVNS. CDR3 loop: CASLQGFGQPQHF. The DNA for the CDR3 is TGTGCCTCACTACAGGGATTTGGTCAGCCCCAGCATTTT.

The sample holds many counts of this clone. This chain joins TRBV27 and TRBJ2-7, with 7 nucleotides matching TRBD2. Germline CDR1 and CDR2: MNHEY and SMNVEV (reference sequence). The CDR3 sequence is 16 residues long. Unmatched junction bases numbered 9, after V lost 2 bases and J lost 2 bases. CDR3 residues: CASSLGLGRGTYEQYF. DNA of the CDR3: TGTGCCAGCAGTTTAGGTTTGGGGCGGGGGACCTACGAGCAGTACTTC.

The J gene is TRBJ2-3, the V gene TRBV5-4; 11 positions agree with TRBD2. Trimming removed 1 base from V and 3 bases from J; junction bases left unmatched: 7. Per germline, CDR1 SGHNT and CDR2 YYREEE (reference sequence). The CDR3 sequence is 17 residues long. Here the CDR3 DNA reads TGTGCCAGCAGCTTGAGTTCGTCTAGCGGGGGGACAGATACGCAGTATTTT. Protein: CASSLSSSSGGTDTQYF.

The chain is built from TRBV29-1 and TRBJ2-7; D may be TRBD1 (6 bases). Germline lookup yields CDR1 SQVTM and CDR2 ANQGSEA. The length of the CDR3 is 15 residues. Trimming removed 7 bases at V and 7 bases at J, with 26 bases between. CDR3 region: CSDAGPGHKEWEQYF. CDR3 bases: TGCAGCGACGCCGGACCGGGACATAAGGAGTGGGAGCAGTACTTC.

The rearrangement links TRBV19 to TRBJ2-4; 12 bases match TRBD1. Germline V lookup: CDR1 LNHDA, CDR2 SQIVND (reference sequence). The length of the CDR3 is 13 residues. The trim removed 10 bases at V and 6 bases at J, leaving 4 bases unmatched. The CDR3 loop reads CATSGQGANIQYF. The CDR3 DNA reads as TGTGCCACCTCGGGACAGGGGGCAAACATTCAGTACTTC.

The chain combines TRBV7-3 with TRBJ1-2, with a tentative D call TRBD1 (5 bases). The V and J ends lost 5 bases and 4 bases respectively, with 11 bases between them. The CDR3 totals 13 residues. Germline CDR1 is SGHTA and CDR2 is FQGTGA. CDR3 sequence: CASSAGGIYGYTF. Written as DNA, the CDR3 is TGTGCCAGCAGCGCCGGGGGGATCTATGGCTACACCTTC.

This sequence joins TRBV11-2 and TRBJ2-1; 13 bases map to TRBD2. The CDR3 is 17 residues long. Germline CDR1 SGHAT, CDR2 FQNNGV. Trimming at V came to 7 bases and at J to 2 bases, leaving 8 bases not matched to a gene. CDR3 in DNA: TGTGCCAGCACCACAGAGGGACTAGCGGGGCCCTACAATGAGCAGTTCTTC. Protein sequence: CASTTEGLAGPYNEQFF.

CDR3 DNA sequence: TGTGCCACCAGTGATTCCTCCGAGGCTGGGGAGACCCAGTACTTC. It codes for CATSDSSEAGETQYF. V and J are TRBV24-1 and TRBJ2-5; D not certain. V dropped 2 bases and J dropped 5 bases, with 14 bases sitting between them. The CDR3 has 15 residues. Germline V gene sequence: CDR1 KGHDR, CDR2 SFDVKD.

The CDR3 reads CASSYGLGRWSNQPQHF. The CDR3 DNA is TGTGCCAGCAGCTATGGACTTGGGAGGTGGTCCAATCAGCCCCAGCATTTT. The chain is built from TRBV7-2 and TRBJ1-5; D unresolved. In germline, CDR1 is SGHTA, CDR2 FQGNSA. The CDR3 contains 17 residues. V lost 4 bases and J 3 bases, leaving 19 bases between the germline ends.

This clone was detected a few times. This sequence joins TRBV3-1 (or the pseudogene TRBV3-2) and TRBJ2-2; D unclear. The V gene's germline CDR1 is LGHDT and CDR2 YNNKEL (reference sequence). Trimming took 2 bases from V and 7 from J, leaving 17 bases between them. The length of the CDR3 is 16 residues. CDR3 residues: CASSQLDDFSGGELFF. The CDR3 coding sequence is TGTGCCAGCAGCCAACTAGACGACTTTTCCGGCGGGGAGCTGTTTTTT.

This clone was seen more than once but under ten times. The chain recombines TRBV30 with TRBJ2-7; 12 bases are a match to TRBD1. This CDR3 has 18 residues. After removal of 1 base from V and 3 bases from J, the junction contained 13 bases not matched to a gene. Germline V gives CDR1 GTSNPN, CDR2 SVGIG (reference sequence). The CDR3 loop reads CAWSAPRDRGRLGYEQYF. In DNA form, the CDR3 reads TGTGCCTGGAGTGCCCCGAGGGACAGGGGGCGTCTCGGCTACGAGCAGTACTTC.

The V call is TRBV30, the J call TRBJ1-1, with D perhaps matching TRBD1 (5 bases). In germline, CDR1 is GTSNPN, CDR2 SVGIG (reference sequence). V gave up 3 bases and J gave up 6 bases, with 14 bases separating them. The length of the CDR3 is 13 residues. The CDR3: CAWSPTGPSEAFF. The DNA of the CDR3 is TGTGCCTGGAGCCCTACAGGTCCCTCTGAAGCTTTCTTT.

The chain links TRBV19 to TRBJ2-1; D is perhaps TRBD2 (7 bases). Trimming took off 7 bases at V and 9 bases at J, with 28 bases between the two ends. The CDR3 runs 17 residues. Germline V gives CDR1 LNHDA, CDR2 SQIVND (reference sequence). The chain's CDR3 is CASTNQVGGASTGEQFF. In DNA form, the CDR3 reads TGTGCCAGTACCAACCAAGTTGGGGGGGCCTCTACTGGTGAGCAGTTCTTC. The full variable domain, with the rest looked up from reference TRBV19 and TRBJ2-1, is DGGITQSPKYLFRKEGQNVTLSCEQNLNHDAMYWYRQDPGQGLRLIYYSQIVNDFQKGDIAEGYSVSREKKESFPLTVTSAQKNPTAFYLCASTNQVGGASTGEQFFGPGTRLTVL.

The DNA for the CDR3 is TGTGCCAGCTCACCACCGGGACTAGCGGGGGGGCTGAATGAGCAGTTCTTC. Translating gives CASSPPGLAGGLNEQFF. The V gene is TRBV18, the J gene TRBJ2-1; 16 nucleotides line up with TRBD2. The CDR3 runs to 17 residues. Unmatched junction bases numbered 3, after V lost 0 bases and J lost 7 bases. The V gene's germline CDR1 is KGHSH and CDR2 LQKENI. The variable domain in full, completed from reference TRBV18 and TRBJ2-1, reads NAGVMQNPRHLVRRRGQEARLRCSPMKGHSHVYWYRQLPEEGLKFMVYLQKENIIDESGMPKERFSAEFPKEGPSILRIQQVVRGDSAAYFCASSPPGLAGGLNEQFFGPGTRLTVL.

CDR3 amino acids: CASSLRDTEAFF. The CDR3 DNA reads TGTGCCAGCAGTTTGAGGGACACTGAAGCTTTCTTT. The chain joins TRBV25-1 to TRBJ1-1, with D uncertain. V lost 5 bases, J lost 3 bases, and 7 bases lay in between. This CDR3 region has 12 residues. CDR1 and CDR2 from the germline V gene are MGHDK and SYGVNS.

This clone was seen just once. Written as DNA, the CDR3 is TGTGCCAGCAGTTCCCCCCTTCGATTGGAGGACTATGGCTACACCTTC. Residues: CASSSPLRLEDYGYTF. The chain links TRBV28 to TRBJ1-2; D gene ambiguous. The germline gives CDR1 MDHEN, CDR2 SYDVKM. The CDR3 length is 16 residues. V lost 4 bases to trimming and J lost 3 bases, with 18 bases between them.

This clone came up many times. CDR3 DNA sequence: TGCGCCAGCAGCCAAGAGGGCAGGGTGGCCACAATGAACACTGAAGCTTTCTTT. Amino acids: CASSQEGRVATMNTEAFF. The rearrangement joins TRBV4-1 to TRBJ1-1; tentative D call: TRBD1 (5 bases). CDR3 length equals 18 residues. V shed 0 bases and J shed 0 bases, with 17 bases lying between them. Per germline, CDR1 MGHRA and CDR2 YSYEKL.

This clone was detected a few times. The chain employs TRBV28 and TRBJ1-6; 8 bases are shared with TRBD1. The germline CDR1 and CDR2 sequences are MDHEN and SYDVKM. V shed 6 bases and J 0 bases; nucleotides not matched to a gene: 13. The CDR3 extends over 19 amino acids. CDR3 DNA: TGTGCCAGCAGACAGCAGGGGGCATCCTCTCCCTCCTATAATTCACCCCTCCACTTT. This encodes CASRQQGASSPSYNSPLHF.

The chain uses TRBV10-3 and TRBJ2-2; 7 nucleotides line up with TRBD2. J lost 0 bases, V lost 11 bases, and 6 bases had no gene match. The CDR3 is made up of 14 amino acids. Germline V gives CDR1 ENHRY, CDR2 SYGVKD. Here the CDR3 reads CASTGTTNTGELFF. DNA for the CDR3: TGTGCCTCGACCGGGACTACGAACACCGGGGAGCTGTTTTTT.

This chain's CDR3 is CASSYPVPSGGQTTYEQYF. The CDR3 bases are TGTGCCAGCAGTTACCCCGTGCCTAGCGGGGGACAGACGACCTACGAGCAGTACTTC. The genes are TRBV6-2 or TRBV6-3 and TRBJ2-7; TRBD2 aligns across 10 bases. The CDR3 length is 19 residues. V shed 2 bases, J shed 2 bases, and the junction held 15 bases outside the gene matches. Per the germline V gene, CDR1 is MNHEY and CDR2 is SVGEGT.

The J gene is TRBJ1-2, the V gene TRBV5-8; D remains ambiguous. The V end was cut by 0 bases, the J end by 7 bases, with 13 bases between. The length of the CDR3 is 14 residues. The germline gives CDR1 SGHTS, CDR2 YDEGEE. CDR3 in amino acids: CASSLGAVPGGYTF. The DNA for the CDR3 is TGTGCCAGCAGCTTGGGTGCGGTCCCGGGTGGCTACACCTTC.

This clone was detected a few times. The chain couples TRBV18 to TRBJ2-7; D unclear. The CDR3 loop spans 14 amino acids. Germline V gene lookup returns CDR1 KGHSH and CDR2 LQKENI. Trimming left V 6 bases short and J 0 bases short, with 12 bases between. The CDR3 protein is CASSSGGSSYEQYF. The DNA of the CDR3 is TGTGCCAGCTCTTCCGGCGGAAGCTCCTACGAGCAGTACTTC. The full variable domain, in which reference TRBV18 and TRBJ2-7 provide the parts outside the CDR3, is NAGVMQNPRHLVRRRGQEARLRCSPMKGHSHVYWYRQLPEEGLKFMVYLQKENIIDESGMPKERFSAEFPKEGPSILRIQQVVRGDSAAYFCASSSGGSSYEQYFGPGTRLTVT.

The rearrangement joins TRBV27 to TRBJ1-1, with a weak D call TRBD1 (5 bases). The CDR3 covers 16 residues. Germline V CDR1 and CDR2: MNHEY, SMNVEV (reference sequence). V lost 2 bases and J 3 bases, leaving 16 bases between the germline ends. The CDR3 protein is CASSLIPGGGYTEAFF. In DNA form, the CDR3 reads TGTGCCAGCAGTTTAATCCCCGGGGGGGGTTACACTGAAGCTTTCTTT.

J is TRBJ1-2 and V is TRBV5-4; no definite D call. The CDR3 loop spans 13 amino acids. Trimming cost V 0 bases and J 2 bases, with 5 bases left between them. Germline V gene data show CDR1 as SGHNT and CDR2 as YYREEE (reference sequence). The CDR3 DNA is TGTGCCAGCAGCTTGGGCGAAAACTATGGCTACACCTTC. It codes for CASSLGENYGYTF. The variable domain in full, with the rest retrieved from reference TRBV5-4 and TRBJ1-2, is ETGVTQSPTHLIKTRGQQVTLRCSSQSGHNTVSWYQQALGQGPQFIFQYYREEENGRGNFPPRFSGLQFPNYSSELNVNALELDDSALYLCASSLGENYGYTFGSGTRLTVV.

The V gene is TRBV5-1, the J gene TRBJ2-1, with TRBD2 matching over 9 bases. Germline loops: CDR1 SGHRS, CDR2 YFSETQ. This CDR3 has 15 amino acids. Losses at the gene ends were 0 bases for V and 7 bases for J; bases not matched to a gene: 5. CDR3 sequence (DNA): TGCGCCAGCAGCTTGGTGACTAGCGGACATAATGAGCAGTTCTTC. Residues: CASSLVTSGHNEQFF.

V and J are TRBV12-3 or TRBV12-4 and TRBJ2-1; perhaps TRBD2 as D (6 bases). V lost 3 bases, J lost 4 bases, and 7 bases lay in between. This CDR3 spans 13 amino acids. CDR3 in amino acids: CASSLREYNEQFF. In DNA form, the CDR3 reads TGTGCCAGCAGTTTGCGGGAATACAATGAGCAGTTCTTC.

The V and J genes are TRBV29-1 and TRBJ2-5; 8 nucleotides agree with TRBD1. CDR1 SQVTM and CDR2 ANQGSEA come from the germline V gene. The CDR3 sequence is 13 residues long. The CDR3 DNA is TGCAGTTATGTAGGGACAGGCCAAGAGACCCAGTACTTC. Protein sequence: CSYVGTGQETQYF.